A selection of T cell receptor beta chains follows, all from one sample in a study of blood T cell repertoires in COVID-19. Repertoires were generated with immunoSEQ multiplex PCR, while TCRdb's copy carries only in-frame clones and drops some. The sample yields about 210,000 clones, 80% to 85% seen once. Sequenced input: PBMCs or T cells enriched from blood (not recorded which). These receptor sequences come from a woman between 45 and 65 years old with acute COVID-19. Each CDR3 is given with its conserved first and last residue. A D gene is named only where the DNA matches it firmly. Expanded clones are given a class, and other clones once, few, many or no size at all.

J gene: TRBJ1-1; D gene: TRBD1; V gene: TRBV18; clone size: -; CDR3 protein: CASSPTKGQGKTEAFF; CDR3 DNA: TGTGCCAGCTCACCAACCAAGGGACAGGGGAAGACTGAAGCTTTCTTT
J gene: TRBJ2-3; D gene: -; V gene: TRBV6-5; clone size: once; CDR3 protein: CASDSPEADTQYF; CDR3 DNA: TGTGCCAGCGACAGTCCTGAGGCGGATACGCAGTATTTT
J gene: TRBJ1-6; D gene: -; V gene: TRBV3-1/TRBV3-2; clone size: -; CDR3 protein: CASSQGGGINNSPLHF; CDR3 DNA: TGTGCCAGCAGCCAAGGGGGCGGCATCAATAATTCACCCCTCCACTTT
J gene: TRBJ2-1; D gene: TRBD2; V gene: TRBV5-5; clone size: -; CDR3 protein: CASSLASGGSYNEQFF; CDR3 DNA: TGTGCCAGCAGCTTGGCTAGCGGGGGTTCCTACAATGAGCAGTTCTTC
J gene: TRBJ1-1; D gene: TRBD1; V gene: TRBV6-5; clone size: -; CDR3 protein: CASSYGLQGDTEAFF; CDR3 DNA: TGTGCCAGCAGTTACGGTTTACAGGGGGACACTGAAGCTTTCTTT
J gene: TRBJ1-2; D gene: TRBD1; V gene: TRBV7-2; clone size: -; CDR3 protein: CASSLGGGADGYTF; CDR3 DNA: TGTGCCAGCAGCTTAGGAGGGGGCGCCGATGGCTACACCTTC
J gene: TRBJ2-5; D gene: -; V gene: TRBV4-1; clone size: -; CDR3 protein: CASSHLEDTPSGTQYF; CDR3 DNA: TGCGCCAGCAGCCATCTCGAAGATACCCCGTCAGGTACCCAGTACTTC
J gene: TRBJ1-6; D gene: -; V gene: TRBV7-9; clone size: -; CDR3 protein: CASRTSGDDSPLHF; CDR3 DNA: TGTGCCAGCAGAACCTCCGGAGACGATTCACCCCTCCACTTT
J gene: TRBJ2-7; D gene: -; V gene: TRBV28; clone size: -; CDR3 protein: CASSARGAKTYEQYF; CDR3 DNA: TGTGCCAGCAGTGCCCGGGGGGCGAAGACCTACGAGCAGTACTTC
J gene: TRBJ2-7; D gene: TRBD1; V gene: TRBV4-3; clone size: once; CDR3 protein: CASSQKTGAPYEQYF; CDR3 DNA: TGCGCCAGCAGCCAGAAGACAGGGGCCCCCTACGAGCAGTACTTC
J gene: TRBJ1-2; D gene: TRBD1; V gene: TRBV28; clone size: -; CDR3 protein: CASSSDRALRYTF; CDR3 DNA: TGTGCCAGCAGTTCGGACAGGGCCTTAAGATACACCTTC
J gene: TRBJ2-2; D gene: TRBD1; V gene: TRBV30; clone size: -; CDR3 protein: CAFTRRQGNTGELFF; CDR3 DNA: TGTGCCTTCACTAGGCGACAGGGGAACACCGGGGAGCTGTTTTTT
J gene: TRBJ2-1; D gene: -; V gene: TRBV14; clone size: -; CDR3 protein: CASSPQGGSYNEQFF; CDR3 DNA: TGTGCCAGCAGCCCTCAAGGGGGCTCCTACAATGAGCAGTTCTTC
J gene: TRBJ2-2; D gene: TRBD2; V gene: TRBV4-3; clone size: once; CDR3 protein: CASSRTSGGTGELFF; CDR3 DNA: TGCGCCAGCAGCCGGACTAGCGGAGGGACCGGGGAGCTGTTTTTT
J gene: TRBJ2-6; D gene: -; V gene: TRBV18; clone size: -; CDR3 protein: CASSPSIGSYRSGANVLTF; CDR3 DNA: TGTGCCAGCTCACCATCAATCGGGTCTTATCGGTCTGGGGCCAACGTCCTGACTTTC
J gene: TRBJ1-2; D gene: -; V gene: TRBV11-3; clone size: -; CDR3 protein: CASSYPQNYGYTF; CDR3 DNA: TGTGCCAGCAGCTACCCGCAGAACTATGGCTACACCTTC
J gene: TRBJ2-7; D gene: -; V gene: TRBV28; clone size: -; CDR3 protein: CASSLGGRAYEQYF; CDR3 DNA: TGTGCCAGCAGTTTGGGTGGGCGCGCCTACGAGCAGTACTTC
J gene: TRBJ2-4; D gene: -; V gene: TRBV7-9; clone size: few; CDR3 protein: CASSFPRRGTLAKNIQYF; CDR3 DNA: TGTGCCAGCAGCTTTCCTCGACGGGGTACCCTAGCCAAAAACATTCAGTACTTC
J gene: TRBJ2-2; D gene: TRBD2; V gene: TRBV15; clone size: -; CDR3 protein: CATSRDLGGFPGELFF; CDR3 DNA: TGTGCCACCAGCAGAGACCTGGGGGGGTTTCCCGGGGAGCTGTTTTTT
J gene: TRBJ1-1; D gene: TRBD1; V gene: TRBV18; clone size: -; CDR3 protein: CASSPLGTGMNTEAFF; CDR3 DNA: TGTGCCAGCTCACCGTTGGGGACAGGGATGAACACTGAAGCTTTCTTT
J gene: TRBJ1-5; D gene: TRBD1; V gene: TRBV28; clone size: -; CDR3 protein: CASSLFDRVQPQHF; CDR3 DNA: TGTGCCAGCAGTTTATTCGACAGGGTACAGCCCCAGCATTTT
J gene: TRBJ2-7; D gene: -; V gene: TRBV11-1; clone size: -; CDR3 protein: CASSIGAGRSYEQYF; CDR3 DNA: TGTGCCAGCAGCATAGGCGCAGGGCGTTCCTACGAGCAGTACTTC
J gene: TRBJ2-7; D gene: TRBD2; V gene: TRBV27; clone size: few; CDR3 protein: CASSPTGGAYEQYF; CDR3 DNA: TGTGCCAGCAGTCCCACGGGAGGGGCCTACGAGCAGTACTTC
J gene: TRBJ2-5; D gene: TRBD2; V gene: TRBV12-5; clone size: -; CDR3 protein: CASGYITHGLAETQYF; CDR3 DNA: TGTGCTAGTGGTTACATCACCCATGGACTAGCGGAGACCCAGTACTTC
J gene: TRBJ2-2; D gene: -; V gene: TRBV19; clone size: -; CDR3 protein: CASNAAGELFF; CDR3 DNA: TGTGCCAGTAATGCGGCCGGGGAGCTGTTTTTT
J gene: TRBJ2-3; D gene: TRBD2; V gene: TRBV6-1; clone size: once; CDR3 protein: CASSESLAGGEGTDTQYF; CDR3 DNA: TGTGCCAGCAGTGAATCTCTAGCGGGGGGCGAGGGCACAGATACGCAGTATTTT
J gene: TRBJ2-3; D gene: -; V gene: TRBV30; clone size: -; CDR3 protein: CAWSIGGPATDTQYF; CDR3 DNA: TGTGCCTGGAGTATCGGGGGTCCGGCCACAGATACGCAGTATTTT